This T cell receptor (beta chain) was recovered during a study of STAT5B mutations in CD4+ large granular lymphocyte leukemia. Overall study: Among healthy controls, a particular HLA allele went with more CDR3 'QG' motifs. Study-wide findings and caveats: 8/27 top patient clones versus 2/35 control clones were TRBV06-family.

Notes on this clone: Antigen: not known.

In the study's own analysis: The detection floor for productive clonotype frequency was 2.59 x 10-5. Using immunoSEQ multiplex PCR, the repertoire was profiled, and TCRdb retains in-frame clones only, with some absent. That table gives V, J and clone size, and the DNA gave D and trimming. The sample has about 32,000 clones; less than 80% are singletons. The CDR3 sequence is 14 residues long. J was trimmed by 6 bases and V by 3 bases; bases with no gene match: 8. The germline V gene has CDR1 KGHSH and CDR2 LQKENI. Healthy controls were blood donor buffy coats. The sample taken for sequencing was CD4+ T cells from blood buffy coats. This clonotype was sampled from a human donor in good health. V and J are TRBV18 and TRBJ2-7, with 7 bases aligning to TRBD1. The CDR3 DNA reads as TGTGCCAGCTCACCGTCGCAGGGGGTTAGCGAGCAGTACTTC. Translating gives CASSPSQGVSEQYF.